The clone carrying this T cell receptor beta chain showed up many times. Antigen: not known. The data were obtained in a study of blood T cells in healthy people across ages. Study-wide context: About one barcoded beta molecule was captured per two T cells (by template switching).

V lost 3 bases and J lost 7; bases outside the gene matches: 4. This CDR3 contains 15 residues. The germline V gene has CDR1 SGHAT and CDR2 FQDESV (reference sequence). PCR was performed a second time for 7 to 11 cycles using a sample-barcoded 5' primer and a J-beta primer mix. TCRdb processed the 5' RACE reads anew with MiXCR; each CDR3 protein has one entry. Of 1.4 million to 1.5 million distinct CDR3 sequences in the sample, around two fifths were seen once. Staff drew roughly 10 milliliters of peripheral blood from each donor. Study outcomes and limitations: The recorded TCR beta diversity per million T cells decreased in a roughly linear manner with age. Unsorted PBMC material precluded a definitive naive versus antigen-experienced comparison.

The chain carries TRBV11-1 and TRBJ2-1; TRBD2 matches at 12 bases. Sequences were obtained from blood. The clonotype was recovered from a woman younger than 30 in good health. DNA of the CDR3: TGTGCCAGCAGCTTGGCCGGGACTAGCGGGAATGAGCAGTTCTTC. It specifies CASSLAGTSGNEQFF.